The rows below give T cell receptor beta chains drawn from one sample of a study of shared clonotypes between healthy human individuals. Produced via immunoSEQ multiplex PCR; TCRdb's table is partial and in-frame only. The sample gives approximately 2.1 million clones, 90% to 95% of which show up once; about 0.37% is in the top ten. The sequenced material came from naive CD4+ T cells from PBMCs. These receptors were obtained from a man younger than 35 in good health. Some clones in this sample may be carry-over from other donors' samples. The CDR3 runs from the conserved cysteine through the conserved F or W. Fields, in order: V gene, D gene, clone size, J gene, CDR3 DNA, CDR3 protein. A D gene is named only where the DNA matches it firmly. Expanded clones are given a class, and other clones once, few, many or no size at all.

TRBV5-4	NA	once	TRBJ2-1	TGTGCCAGCAGCTTGGGAGGGGGAAGTAGTTACAATGAGCAGTTCTTC	CASSLGGGSSYNEQFF
TRBV5-1	NA	NA	TRBJ2-3	TGCGCCAGCAGCTTAACGGGTAGCACAGATACGCAGTATTTT	CASSLTGSTDTQYF
TRBV5-1	NA	NA	TRBJ1-2	TGCGCCAGCAGCTTGGACATCAATTCGGGAAACTATGGCTACACCTTC	CASSLDINSGNYGYTF
TRBV5-4	TRBD1	NA	TRBJ2-5	TGTGCCAGCAAAGGACAGGGGGGCGAGACCCAGTACTTC	CASKGQGGETQYF
TRBV6-1	TRBD1	NA	TRBJ1-2	TGTGCCAGCAGTGAAGGGACAGGGGGCATTGCTAACTATGGCTACACCTTC	CASSEGTGGIANYGYTF
TRBV5-1	TRBD1	NA	TRBJ2-1	TGCGCCAGCAGCTGGATACCGGGACAGGGAGAAGGGGGTGAGCAGTTCTTC	CASSWIPGQGEGGEQFF
TRBV27	TRBD1	NA	TRBJ2-4	TGTGCCAGCAGTTGGACAGGGGGCCACATTCAGTACTTC	CASSWTGGHIQYF
TRBV19	NA	NA	TRBJ1-2	TGTGCCACCTCGATTGGGGGCTTTTTGGGTGGCTACACCTTC	CATSIGGFLGGYTF
TRBV5-1	NA	NA	TRBJ2-7	TGCGCCAGCAGCTCTGGGGCCTACGAGCAGTACTTC	CASSSGAYEQYF
TRBV5-5	TRBD1	NA	TRBJ1-1	TGTGCCAGCAGCTTGGCCCCAGGGGGCGACACTGAAGCTTTCTTT	CASSLAPGGDTEAFF
TRBV5-4	TRBD2	once	TRBJ2-1	TGTGCCAGCAGCGACCCTAGCGGGAGGGAGAATGAGCAGTTCTTC	CASSDPSGRENEQFF
TRBV5-6	NA	NA	TRBJ1-1	TGTGCCAGCCTTCGGACTGCCTTCCCGAACGCTGAAGCTTTCTTT	CASLRTAFPNAEAFF
TRBV4-1	NA	NA	TRBJ1-4	TGCGCCAGCAGCCAAATTAATGAAAAACTGTTTTTT	CASSQINEKLFF
TRBV7-9	NA	NA	TRBJ2-5	TGTGCCAGCAGCTTAGGAGCAGGGTACTTTGAGACCCAGTACTTC	CASSLGAGYFETQYF
TRBV6-6	NA	NA	TRBJ2-7	TGTGCCAGCAGCCCCCGTTCCGGTTCCTACGAGCAGTACTTC	CASSPRSGSYEQYF
TRBV5-1	NA	NA	TRBJ2-7	TGCGCCAGCAGCGGCGGATGGCAAGAGCAGTACTTC	CASSGGWQEQYF
TRBV28	TRBD2	NA	TRBJ2-1	TGTGCCAGCGGAACTAGCGGGTGGTCGGATGAGCAGTTCTTC	CASGTSGWSDEQFF
TRBV6-5	NA	NA	TRBJ1-5	TGTGCCAGCAGGCATGACCGCAATCAGCCCCAGCATTTT	CASRHDRNQPQHF
TRBV7-3	TRBD1	NA	TRBJ2-2	TGTGCCAGCAGCCCCGGGACAGGGCCCACCGGGGAGCTGTTTTTT	CASSPGTGPTGELFF
TRBV5-1	NA	NA	TRBJ2-5	TGCGCCAGCAGCTTGGCGGGCCGACTTACCTACCAAGAGACCCAGTACTTC	CASSLAGRLTYQETQYF
TRBV5-6	NA	NA	TRBJ1-2	TGTGCCAGCAGCTTGGCCTCGTCAGGGATTTATGGCTACACCTTC	CASSLASSGIYGYTF
TRBV30	NA	NA	TRBJ2-1	TGTGCCTGGAGGCCCCCCGGGCTTCGGAATGAGCAGTTCTTC	CAWRPPGLRNEQFF
TRBV9	NA	NA	TRBJ2-2	TGTGCCAGCAGCCGAATTGGGGAGCCGGGCACCGGGGAGCTGTTTTTT	CASSRIGEPGTGELFF
TRBV19	NA	NA	TRBJ1-4	TGTGCCAGTAGTATTGACAGGTATAATGAAAAACTGTTTTTT	CASSIDRYNEKLFF
TRBV11-2	TRBD1	NA	TRBJ1-1	TGTGCCAGCAGCAGGGACAGGAACACTGAAGCTTTCTTT	CASSRDRNTEAFF
TRBV2	NA	NA	TRBJ1-1	TGTGCCAGCAGTTTCGACACGAACACTGAAGCTTTCTTT	CASSFDTNTEAFF
TRBV7-2	NA	once	TRBJ2-1	TGTGCCAGCAGCTTAGGGGTTGCGTCCTACAATGAGCAGTTCTTC	CASSLGVASYNEQFF
TRBV6-6	NA	NA	TRBJ2-2	TGTGCCAGCAGGCAAAAGCTCAACACCGGGGAGCTGTTTTTT	CASRQKLNTGELFF
TRBV28	TRBD2	NA	TRBJ2-3	TGTGCCAGCAGTTTGAGGCCTAGCGGGACGTGGGGCACAGATACGCAGTATTTT	CASSLRPSGTWGTDTQYF
TRBV2	NA	NA	TRBJ2-7	TGTGCCAGCAGTGAAGTTGGAGGCGAGCAGTACTTC	CASSEVGGEQYF
TRBV10-3	TRBD1	NA	TRBJ1-2	TGTGCCATCACCCCGTCAGGGGGCGCGTACGGCTACACCTTC	CAITPSGGAYGYTF
TRBV5-1	TRBD2	NA	TRBJ2-1	TGCGCCAGCAGACCGCCGGATAGCGGGAGAACGTCGAGGGAGCAGTTCTTC	CASRPPDSGRTSREQFF
TRBV14	TRBD2	NA	TRBJ2-1	TGTGCCAGCAGCCAAAGACAGTGGGGATGGACTAGCGGGTACAATGAGCAGTTCTTC	CASSQRQWGWTSGYNEQFF
TRBV7-3	TRBD2	NA	TRBJ2-1	TGTGCCAGCAGCTTATTACCGGGAGGGTTGTACAATGAGCAGTTCTTC	CASSLLPGGLYNEQFF
TRBV30	NA	NA	TRBJ2-6	TGTGCCTCCCGGGGGAAGGGTGGGGCCAACGTCCTGACTTTC	CASRGKGGANVLTF
TRBV19	NA	NA	TRBJ2-3	TGTGCCATCTCGACCGGGACAGATACGCAGTATTTT	CAISTGTDTQYF
TRBV9	NA	NA	TRBJ2-1	TGTGCCAGCAGCGTAGCAGGGGGGTTCTCCTACAATGAGCAGTTCTTC	CASSVAGGFSYNEQFF
TRBV15	TRBD2	NA	TRBJ2-2	TGTGCCACCCTAGCGGGAGAAGGGAACACCGGGGAGCTGTTTTTT	CATLAGEGNTGELFF
TRBV2	NA	few	TRBJ1-5	TGTGCCAGCGCGGTCCTCCCCAATCAGCCCCAGCATTTT	CASAVLPNQPQHF
TRBV28	NA	NA	TRBJ2-7	TGTGCCAGCCAGCCCCTTTTTTACGCGCACGCCTACGAGCAGTACTTC	CASQPLFYAHAYEQYF
TRBV27	TRBD1	NA	TRBJ2-2	TGTGCCAGCAGACCGGGACAGGGTGGGACCGGGGAGCTGTTTTTT	CASRPGQGGTGELFF
TRBV5-1	NA	NA	TRBJ2-2	TGCGCCAGCAGCTTTAGCGCCCACGGGGAGCTGTTTTTT	CASSFSAHGELFF
TRBV5-1	TRBD1	NA	TRBJ1-4	TGCGCCAGCAGCGGGACAGGGGGGTGGTCACGAAATGAAAAACTGTTTTTT	CASSGTGGWSRNEKLFF
TRBV5-6	NA	NA	TRBJ2-1	TGTGCCAGCAGCTTGGTGGACTGGACCTACAATGAGCAGTTCTTC	CASSLVDWTYNEQFF
TRBV5-1	NA	NA	TRBJ1-1	TGCGCCAGCAGACAGGACGGAATCCCCGCCACTGAAGCTTTCTTT	CASRQDGIPATEAFF
TRBV30	NA	once	TRBJ2-1	TGTGCCTGGAGGCCACCGGGACCCAACTACAATGAGCAGTTCTTC	CAWRPPGPNYNEQFF
TRBV6-5	NA	NA	TRBJ2-5	TGTGCCAGCAGTTACTCGATCGGGTTGTCGCTAGAGACCCAGTACTTC	CASSYSIGLSLETQYF
TRBV18	NA	NA	TRBJ1-1	TGTGCCAGCTCACCCATAGGGGGGGAAGCTGAAGCTTTCTTT	CASSPIGGEAEAFF
TRBV7-6	NA	NA	TRBJ2-2	TGTGCCAGCAGCCCACAGGGGGGGTACACCGGGGAGCTGTTTTTT	CASSPQGGYTGELFF
TRBV7-3	NA	NA	TRBJ2-5	TGTGCCAGCAGCTTGACCGGGAGTAGGCAAGAGACCCAGTACTTC	CASSLTGSRQETQYF
TRBV9	TRBD2	NA	TRBJ2-3	TGTGCCAGCAGCGGGCCTAGCGGGACGCCCACAGATACGCAGTATTTT	CASSGPSGTPTDTQYF
TRBV11-3	NA	NA	TRBJ2-2	TGTGCCAGCAGCCCGGCGTTGACCGGGGAGCTGTTTTTT	CASSPALTGELFF